This T cell receptor (beta chain) was sequenced in a study of radiotherapy plus CTLA-4 blockade in lung cancer. With ipilimumab providing CTLA-4 blockade, focal radiation was administered to patients who had chemo-refractory metastatic non-small-cell lung cancer. V shed 1 base and J shed 6 bases, with 14 bases lying between them. The CDR3 loop spans 16 amino acids. Germline V gene data show CDR1 as SGHKS and CDR2 as YYEKEE (reference sequence). TCRdb keeps only in-frame clones here, not all; method: immunoSEQ multiplex PCR. The table has tens of thousands of clones, about 79% seen once; the top ten hold approximately 4%.

The chain joins TRBV5-5 to TRBJ1-6; D is unclear. This sequence originates from a human donor with non-small cell lung cancer who had a partial response to radiotherapy plus ipilimumab. Some clones in this sample may be carry-over from other donors' samples. This sample comprised peripheral blood, obtained from a patient treated with radiotherapy plus ipilimumab. This CDR3 is CASSLTGITSNSPLHF. CDR3 bases: TGTGCCAGCAGCTTGACGGGGATCACATCTAATTCACCCCTCCACTTT.